This paragraph covers one T cell receptor beta chain sequence. As processed by the authors: Quantification of nucleated cells was approximated via reference gene primer amplification. Libraries were prepared by immunoSEQ multiplex PCR; TCRdb keeps only in-frame clonotypes and omits some of them. Clonal size and the V and J genes are those of that table, whereas D and trimming came from the DNA. The sample lists roughly 210,000 clones; roughly 91% were seen once. CDR1 SGHNT and CDR2 YENEEA come from the germline V gene. V was cut by 5 bases and J by 6 bases, with 12 bases left in between. This CDR3 region has 13 residues. These data belong to a study of blood T cell repertoires in COVID-19. For the study at large: Two negative PCRs, clearance, or symptom resolution had been documented for recovered Cohort 3 donors. Spain, Italy and the United States supplied samples that represented acute and convalescent COVID-19.

Recruitment covered 20 to 25 US areas and drew participants whose ages spanned about 18 to 100 years. The sample was PBMCs or T cells enriched from blood (not recorded which). This TCR was recovered from a man younger than 40 in a cohort exposed to, infected with or recovered from COVID-19 (not recorded which). This sequence joins TRBV11-3 and TRBJ2-3; no reliable D call. Here the CDR3 DNA reads TGTGCCAGCAGCCCGCCTAACCACGATACGCAGTATTTT. Protein sequence: CASSPPNHDTQYF.